This TCR beta chain was sequenced during a study of blood T cell repertoires in COVID-19. In this sample, this clone turned up once. Assay used: immunoSEQ multiplex PCR; TCRdb lists only in-frame clones, some missing. The sample shows 200,000 to 250,000 clones, about 82% of them seen only once. V shed 1 base and J 0 bases; nucleotides not matched to a gene: 7. Germline lookup yields CDR1 SGHDT and CDR2 YYEEEE. This CDR3 is built from 16 residues. This rearrangement joins TRBV5-6 to TRBJ2-7, with 7 positions matching TRBD2. Sequencing input: peripheral blood. The sequence was obtained from an elderly woman with acute or convalescent COVID-19. The CDR3 here is CASSLQGTTSSYEQYF. The CDR3 coding sequence is TGTGCCAGCAGCTTGCAAGGGACTACTAGCTCCTACGAGCAGTACTTC.